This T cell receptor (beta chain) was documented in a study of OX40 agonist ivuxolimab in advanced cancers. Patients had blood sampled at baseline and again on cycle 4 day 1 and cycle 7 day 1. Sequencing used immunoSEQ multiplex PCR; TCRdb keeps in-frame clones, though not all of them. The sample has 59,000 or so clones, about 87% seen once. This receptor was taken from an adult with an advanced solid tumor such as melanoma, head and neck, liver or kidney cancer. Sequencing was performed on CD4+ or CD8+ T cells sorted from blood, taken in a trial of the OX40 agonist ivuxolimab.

CDR3 DNA: TGTGCCAGCAGCTTGGGGACAGGGGCGGCCGGGGAGCTGTTTTTT. Encoded protein: CASSLGTGAAGELFF. The chain joins TRBV9 to TRBJ2-2, with TRBD1 matching over 10 bases. Germline V CDR1 and CDR2: SGDLS, YYNGEE. V lost 4 bases to trimming and J lost 6 bases; unmatched junction nucleotides: 6. The CDR3 contains 15 residues.